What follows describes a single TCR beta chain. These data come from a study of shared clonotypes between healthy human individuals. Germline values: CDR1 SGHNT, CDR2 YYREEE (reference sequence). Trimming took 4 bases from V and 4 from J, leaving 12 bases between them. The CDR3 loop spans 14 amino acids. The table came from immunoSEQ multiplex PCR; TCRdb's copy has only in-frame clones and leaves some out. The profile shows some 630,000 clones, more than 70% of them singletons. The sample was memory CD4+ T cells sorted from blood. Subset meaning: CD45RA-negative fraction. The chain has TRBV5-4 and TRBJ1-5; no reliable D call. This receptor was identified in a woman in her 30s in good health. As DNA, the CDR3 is TGTGCCAGCAGCCCTGGACGGAAGAATCAGCCCCAGCATTTT. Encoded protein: CASSPGRKNQPQHF. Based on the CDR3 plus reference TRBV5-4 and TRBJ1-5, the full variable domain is ETGVTQSPTHLIKTRGQQVTLRCSSQSGHNTVSWYQQALGQGPQFIFQYYREEENGRGNFPPRFSGLQFPNYSSELNVNALELDDSALYLCASSPGRKNQPQHFGDGTRLSIL.